This is a list of T cell receptor beta chains from one sample in a study of blood T cell repertoires in COVID-19. Sequencing used immunoSEQ multiplex PCR; TCRdb keeps in-frame clones, though not all of them. The table lists about 130,000 clones, 79% of them singletons. Sequenced material: peripheral blood. The source of these receptors is a woman between 65 and 79 years old with COVID-19, enrolled during active disease. Both conserved end residues are trimmed from each CDR3. Each record gives: V gene, clone size, CDR3 protein. Size tells how often a clone was seen (once, few, many) or the class of an expanded clone, and some rows leave it out.

TRBV4-2	NA	ASSQEGHGRSEKLF
TRBV6-5	NA	ASTSYNEQF
TRBV6-1	many	ASSERLGAADTQY
TRBV28	few	ASSFFGLRAEAF
TRBV7-3	NA	ASSLTGAAPPAKNIQY
TRBV28	NA	ASRSGQTGNQPQH
TRBV12-3/TRBV12-4	NA	ASSFGNYGYT
TRBV19	NA	ASTRTAVNYGYT
TRBV28	NA	ASTPASGTGSDEQY
TRBV24-1	NA	ATSDSGGDKGEQF
TRBV2	NA	ASSPDRAETQY
TRBV27	once	ASSTLAGGQYNEQF
TRBV5-8	NA	ASSIRQGTDTQY
TRBV6-6	few	ASREGTGTNYGYT
TRBV28	once	ATRRGGGNTIY
TRBV5-6	few	ASSFQPTGLGYGYT
TRBV28	NA	ASSQAHQPQH
TRBV7-2	NA	ASSGGGLPNEQF
TRBV5-1	few	ASTLEGAGFEPEAF
TRBV9	NA	ASSVDPGQGANNSPLH
TRBV4-1	NA	ASSQGIAPRGNYEQY
TRBV15	NA	ATSRKTGGHIEAF
TRBV19	NA	ASSIMAYNEQF
TRBV27	few	ASSPAGARTEAF
TRBV10-3	NA	AIGTSGGPDNEQF
TRBV5-4	NA	ASSGTGNSKGYT
TRBV6-1	NA	ASSVDRLSSYNSPLH
TRBV3-1/TRBV3-2	NA	ASSARGGRETQY
TRBV7-2	NA	ASTSSGLNTEAF
TRBV7-9	NA	ASGSGQGIPDTQY
TRBV30	NA	AWTGRSYNEQF
TRBV7-7	NA	ASSSSPGQPEKLF
TRBV7-2	NA	ASSPDRARNTEAF
TRBV6-6	NA	ASTSGGRGGELF
TRBV5-1	NA	ASSLSSSGNTIY
TRBV28	NA	ASSDLNTIY
TRBV9	NA	ASSPLGRGGAYEQY
TRBV10-3	NA	AISGGEGGDTEAF
TRBV12-5	few	ASGWGVIQGAKTEAF
TRBV5-1	once	ASSRTGEVSYNEQF
TRBV30	NA	AWSVGGVTYEQY
TRBV21-1	NA	ASSPQEGNQPQH
TRBV7-9	many	ASSSQTGMAEAF
TRBV19	NA	ASSIQGALSGNTIY
TRBV6-5	once	ASELGTGRTGELF
TRBV14	NA	ASSPWGGSGANVLT
TRBV28	NA	ASIVGGGSGNQPQH
TRBV18	NA	ASSPAGGRATNEKLF
TRBV2	once	ASLPGGSYNEQF
TRBV5-1	NA	ASSLGAGADTQY
TRBV2	NA	ASISGGLASGELF
TRBV30	NA	AWSVAQPGWGLNSPLH
TRBV7-2	NA	ASSSARQGNTEAF
TRBV7-2	NA	ASSPTTGGVETQY